This entry lists 15 T cell receptor beta chains sequenced from one sample in a study of T cells in Graves' hyperthyroidism and ophthalmopathy. The investigators amplified TCR beta CDR3 regions from RNA transcripts. Using the HTBI primer set, a first-round RT-PCR was run on the TCR CDR3. Each CDR3 protein is one row after TCRdb ran MiXCR on the multiplex PCR reads. The data contain 40,000 to 60,000 distinct CDR3 sequences, 48% of them singletons. Sequencing was done on a sample of blood. The receptors here all came from a woman between 45 and 65 years old with Graves' ophthalmopathy.

At least ten counts were recorded for this clonotype. The chain is built from TRBV12-3 or TRBV12-4 and TRBJ2-2; 8 bases align to TRBD1. The length of the CDR3 is 16 residues. J was trimmed by 6 bases and V by 5 bases; bases with no gene match: 11. The CDR3 protein is CASSPSTGGYAGELFF. The DNA of the CDR3 is TGTGCCAGCAGTCCTAGTACAGGGGGATACGCCGGGGAGCTGTTTTTT.

The table lists this clonotype with a count of one. One end of the junction is discordant with germline, which a read error may explain. The rearrangement links TRBV20-1 to TRBJ1-5, with a tentative D call TRBD1 (5 bases). The CDR3 runs to 16 residues. Germline loops: CDR1 DFQATT, CDR2 SNEGSKA (reference sequence). In nucleotides, the CDR3 is TGCAGTGCTAGTGGTCCAGGGTCGGCTAGCAATCAGCTCCAGCACTTT. Protein: CSASGPGSASNQLQHF.

V is TRBV7-9 and J is TRBJ1-4; possible D gene TRBD1, 5 bases. The CDR3 spans 14 residues. The V end lost 3 bases, the J end lost 8 bases, and 13 bases lay between the germline ends. CDR1 and CDR2 from the germline V gene are SEHNR and FQNEAQ (reference sequence). The CDR3 DNA reads as TGTGCCAGCAGCTTTGTCGCGGGGCGAGAAAAACTGTTTTTT. Translation gives CASSFVAGREKLFF.

This clonotype was picked up one time. This rearrangement joins TRBV20-1 to TRBJ1-1; tentative D call: TRBD1 (5 bases). Trimming stripped 3 bases from V and 7 bases from J, with 6 bases between. The CDR3 length is 10 residues. Per the germline V gene, CDR1 is DFQATT and CDR2 is SNEGSKA (reference sequence). For the CDR3, the DNA is TGCAGTGCTAGCGGGGGTGAAGCTTTCTTT. It is translated as CSASGGEAFF.

This clonotype was detected many times. This sequence joins TRBV19 and TRBJ1-5; possibly TRBD1 for D (6 bases). The V gene lost 5 bases and the J gene lost 5 bases, with 19 bases spanning the gap. The germline V gene encodes CDR1 LNHDA and CDR2 SQIVND (reference sequence). The CDR3 has 16 amino acids. CDR3 bases: TGTGCCAGTAGTCCTCGGAGCGGGGGGCGCGATCAGCCCCAGCATTTT. Protein sequence: CASSPRSGGRDQPQHF.

A note on this clonotype: The CDR3 does not close with the conserved phenylalanine or tryptophan, likely indicating a read error. This chain links TRBV5-4 with TRBJ2-1; D uncertain. The CDR3 runs to 16 residues. Germline V gene data show CDR1 as SGHNT and CDR2 as YYREEE (reference sequence). The chain's CDR3 is CASSQDLEISYNEQFV. CDR3 DNA sequence: TGCGCCAGCAGCCAAGACCTAGAAATATCCTACAATGAGCAGTTCGTC.

This clonotype was detected many times. The rearrangement joins TRBV5-1 to TRBJ1-2, with D perhaps TRBD1 (5 bases). Trimming stripped 4 bases from V and 1 base from J, with 8 bases between. Germline values: CDR1 SGHRS, CDR2 YFSETQ. This CDR3 is 13 amino acids long. The CDR3 loop reads CASSPGNNYGYTF. The CDR3 DNA follows: TGCGCCAGCAGCCCAGGGAATAACTATGGCTACACCTTC. The entire variable domain, with the rest obtained from reference TRBV5-1 and TRBJ1-2, is as follows: KAGVTQTPRYLIKTRGQQVTLSCSPISGHRSVSWYQQTPGQGLQFLFEYFSETQRNKGNFPGRFSGRQFSNSRSEMNVSTLELGDSALYLCASSPGNNYGYTFGSGTRLTVV.

The chain recombines TRBV7-3 with TRBJ1-5; possible D gene TRBD1, 6 bases. Germline CDR1 and CDR2: SGHTA and FQGTGA. V shed 6 bases and J shed 7 bases, with 16 bases lying between them. This CDR3 is built from 14 residues. Here the CDR3 reads CASSSPGGGQPQHF. CDR3 DNA: TGTGCCAGCAGTTCCCCGGGGGGGGGCCAGCCCCAGCATTTT.

The chain carries TRBV24-1 and TRBJ2-1; 8 positions match TRBD2. The CDR3 covers 15 residues. The V segment lost 5 bases and the J segment 7 bases; nucleotides outside the gene matches: 9. Germline-derived CDR1 and CDR2 are KGHDR and SFDVKD. Here the CDR3 DNA reads TGTGCCACCAGTGGGGTAGCGGGGTCGGGAAATGAGCAGTTCTTC. It specifies CATSGVAGSGNEQFF.

There are many counts of this clonotype. V gene TRBV27 combines with J gene TRBJ2-7; D possibly matches TRBD1 or TRBD2 (5 bases each). Trimming stripped 7 bases from V and 5 bases from J, with 12 bases between. The CDR3 is made up of 12 amino acids. Germline V gene lookup returns CDR1 MNHEY and CDR2 SMNVEV (reference sequence). CDR3 nucleotides: TGTGCCAGCACCTTAGGGGACGACGAGCAGTACTTC. Translation: CASTLGDDEQYF.

This clonotype was seen many times. V and J are TRBV7-9 and TRBJ1-1; no firm D call. V lost 5 bases to trimming and J lost 4 bases, with 17 bases between them. The CDR3 has 15 residues. Germline-derived CDR1 and CDR2 are SEHNR and FQNEAQ (reference sequence). This CDR3 reads CASSTLQQRGTEAFF. Here the CDR3 DNA reads TGTGCCAGCAGCACCCTACAGCAACGGGGCACTGAAGCTTTCTTT.

This clonotype was recorded many times. This chain joins TRBV20-1 and TRBJ1-4; 8 nucleotides align to TRBD1. The trim removed 6 bases at V and 8 bases at J, leaving 5 bases unmatched. This CDR3 region has 12 residues. Germline V lookup: CDR1 DFQATT, CDR2 SNEGSKA (reference sequence). The DNA for the CDR3 is TGCAGTGCCGGACAGGGAGCGGAAAAACTGTTTTTT. Translating it yields CSAGQGAEKLFF.

This chain connects TRBV20-1 to TRBJ2-5; 7 bases match TRBD1. Germline lookup yields CDR1 DFQATT and CDR2 SNEGSKA (reference sequence). This CDR3 region has 15 residues. With V trimmed by 0 bases and J by 6 bases, 10 bases remained unmatched. DNA of the CDR3: TGCAGTGCTAGAGATGGGACAGTAACGGCTCAGACCCAGTACTTC. Translated: CSARDGTVTAQTQYF.

The V and J genes are TRBV10-1 and TRBJ2-3, with D possibly matching TRBD1 (6 bases). The V gene lost 10 bases and the J gene lost 4 bases, with 12 bases spanning the gap. The length of the CDR3 is 12 residues. Germline V gene sequence: CDR1 WNHNN, CDR2 SYGVQD (reference sequence). The CDR3 sequence: CATARGSDTQYF. The CDR3 bases are TGCGCCACGGCCAGGGGATCAGATACGCAGTATTTT.

This clonotype has just a few counts. A read error is possible here, since a much larger clone lies one base away. The V gene is TRBV4-2, the J gene TRBJ1-1; TRBD1 matches at 8 bases. The germline V gene encodes CDR1 LGHNA and CDR2 YNFKEQ. The CDR3 contains 15 residues. The CDR3 region has the DNA TGTGCCAGCAGCTTGCGACAGGGGTTTGACACTGAAGCTTGCTTT. Amino acids: CASSLRQGFDTEACF.